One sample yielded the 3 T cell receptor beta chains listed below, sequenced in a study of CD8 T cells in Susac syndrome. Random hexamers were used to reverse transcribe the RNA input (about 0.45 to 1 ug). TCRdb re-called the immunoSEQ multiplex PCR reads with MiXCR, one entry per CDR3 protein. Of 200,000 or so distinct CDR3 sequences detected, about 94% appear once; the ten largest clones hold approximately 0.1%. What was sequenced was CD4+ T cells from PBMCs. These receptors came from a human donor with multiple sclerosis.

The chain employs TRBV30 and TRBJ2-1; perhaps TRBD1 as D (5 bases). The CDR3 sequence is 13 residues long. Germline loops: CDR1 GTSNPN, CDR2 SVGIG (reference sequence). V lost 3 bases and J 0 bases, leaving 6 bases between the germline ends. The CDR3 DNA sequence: TGTGCCTGGAGGCAGGGCTCCTACAATGAGCAGTTCTTC. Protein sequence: CAWRQGSYNEQFF. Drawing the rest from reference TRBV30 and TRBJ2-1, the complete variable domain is SQTIHQWPATLVQPVGSPLSLECTVEGTSNPNLYWYRQAAGRGLQLLFYSVGIGQISSEVPQNLSASRPQDRQFILSSKKLLLSDSGFYLCAWRQGSYNEQFFGPGTRLTVL.

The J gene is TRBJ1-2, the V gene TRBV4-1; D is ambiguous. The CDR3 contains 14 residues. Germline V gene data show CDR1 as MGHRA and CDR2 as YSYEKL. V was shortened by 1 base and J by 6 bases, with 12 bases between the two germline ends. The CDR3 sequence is CASSQGSRTDGYTF. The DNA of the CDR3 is TGCGCCAGCAGCCAAGGGTCCCGGACGGATGGCTACACCTTC.

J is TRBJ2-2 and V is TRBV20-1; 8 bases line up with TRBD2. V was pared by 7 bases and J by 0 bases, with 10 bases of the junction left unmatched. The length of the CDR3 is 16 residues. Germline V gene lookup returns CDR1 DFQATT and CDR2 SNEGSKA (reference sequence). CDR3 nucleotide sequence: TGCAGTGGCGGGGGGCCATGGTTCGCGAACACCGGGGAGCTGTTTTTT. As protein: CSGGGPWFANTGELFF.